One sample yielded the 27 T cell receptor beta chains listed below, sequenced in a study of T cell responses to AZD1222 COVID-19 vaccine. Using immunoSEQ multiplex PCR, the repertoire was profiled, and TCRdb retains in-frame clones only, with some absent. The data contain approximately 150,000 clones, 80% to 90% of them seen just once; the ten biggest clones take up around 1.5%. The material was peripheral blood, obtained on day 0 of AZD1222 vaccination. These receptors were taken from an adult in good health.

For the CDR3, the DNA is TGTGCCAGCAGCCCAAGACTAGCGGGGGTGTACGAGCAGTACTTC. Amino acids: CASSPRLAGVYEQYF. The chain links TRBV7-6 to TRBJ2-7; 12 nucleotides align to TRBD2. The CDR3 contains 15 residues. Trimming removed 5 bases from V and 4 bases from J; junction bases left unmatched: 6. CDR1 is SGHVS, CDR2 FNYEAQ, per germline.

V usage is TRBV2 and J usage is TRBJ2-3; no definite D call. In germline, CDR1 is SNHLY, CDR2 FYNNEI. V gave up 7 bases and J gave up 0 bases, with 11 bases separating them. The CDR3 has 14 residues. CDR3 sequence: CASIPEASTDTQYF. CDR3 nucleotides: TGTGCCAGCATCCCCGAAGCCAGCACAGATACGCAGTATTTT.

The chain combines TRBV12-3 or TRBV12-4 with TRBJ1-2, with TRBD1 matching 8 bases. The junction had 3 bases not matched to a gene; V was cut back by 5 bases and J by 4 bases. The CDR3 is 13 residues long. In DNA form, the CDR3 reads TGTGCCAGCAGTGTGACAGGGGTCTATGGCTACACCTTC. As protein: CASSVTGVYGYTF.

The chain carries TRBV5-1 and TRBJ2-1; 14 nucleotides agree with TRBD2. Per germline, CDR1 SGHRS and CDR2 YFSETQ. CDR3 length equals 17 residues. V shed 4 bases, J shed 7 bases, and the junction held 10 bases outside the gene matches. The CDR3 DNA follows: TGCGCCAGCAGCGTGGGACTAGCGGGAGTCTTGGGGAATGAGCAGTTCTTC. Translating it yields CASSVGLAGVLGNEQFF.

CDR3 in DNA: TGTGCCAGCACCCGGGACAGGGGGGATACTGAAGCTTTCTTT. It yields the protein CASTRDRGDTEAFF. This chain uses TRBV6-5 with TRBJ1-1; 11 bases match TRBD1. The CDR3 is made up of 14 amino acids. Germline CDR1 is MNHEY and CDR2 is SVGAGI. The V segment lost 7 bases and the J segment 5 bases; nucleotides outside the gene matches: 6.

The chain has TRBV14 and TRBJ1-1; the D gene is possibly TRBD1 (5 bases). This CDR3 region has 15 residues. CDR1 is SGHDN and CDR2 is FVKESK in the germline V gene. Trimming left V 3 bases short and J 1 base short, with 12 bases between. For the CDR3, the DNA is TGTGCCAGCAGCCAGACCTTGGGGCCGAACACTGAAGCTTTCTTT. This encodes CASSQTLGPNTEAFF.

V gene TRBV11-2 combines with J gene TRBJ1-1; the match to TRBD1 covers 9 bases. J gave up 8 bases and V 4 bases, and 8 bases lay outside the gene matches. Germline CDR1 and CDR2: SGHAT and FQNNGV. The CDR3 runs to 14 residues. The CDR3 DNA reads as TGTGCCAGCAGCTCCACCGGGACAGGGTGGGAAGCTTTCTTT. It is translated as CASSSTGTGWEAFF.

The count of this clone is one. This chain joins TRBV12-1 and TRBJ2-7; the table's D call, TRBD1, has no DNA check behind it. TRBV12-1 is tagged as a pseudogene. The CDR3 consists of 20 residues. Here the CDR3 DNA reads TGTGCCAGCAGCTTAGGACGCCCCCACAGGGCCCTATCGAGCTCCTACGAGCAGTACTTC. Protein sequence: CASSLGRPHRALSSSYEQYF.

This chain uses TRBV2 with TRBJ1-6, with 7 bases lining up with TRBD1. Germline V gene sequence: CDR1 SNHLY, CDR2 FYNNEI. Germline trimming cut 6 bases from V and 6 bases from J; bases unmatched to any gene: 14. This CDR3 is 17 amino acids long. For the CDR3, the DNA is TGTGCCAGCAGGGGGGGCCTGACAGGGACCTCTAATTCACCCCTCCACTTT. Amino acids: CASRGGLTGTSNSPLHF. Based on the CDR3 plus reference TRBV2 and TRBJ1-6, the full variable domain is EPEVTQTPSHQVTQMGQEVILRCVPISNHLYFYWYRQILGQKVEFLVSFYNNEISEKSEIFDDQFSVERPDGSNFTLKIRSTKLEDSAMYFCASRGGLTGTSNSPLHFGNGTRLTVT.

This chain connects TRBV2 to TRBJ1-3, with D perhaps TRBD1 (6 bases). CDR3 length: 13 residues. Trimming removed 8 bases from V and 4 bases from J, with 12 bases in between. Germline V gene sequence: CDR1 SNHLY, CDR2 FYNNEI. CDR3 coding DNA: TGTGCCAGCCCGGCCAGGGGAGGAAACACCATATATTTT. It encodes CASPARGGNTIYF.

The rearrangement joins TRBV6-5 to TRBJ2-5; D may be TRBD2 (5 bases). CDR3 length equals 13 residues. V gave up 2 bases and J gave up 5 bases, with 9 bases separating them. Germline V gene data show CDR1 as MNHEY and CDR2 as SVGAGI. The CDR3 DNA reads as TGTGCCAGCAGTTACCCCCGGGGTGAGACCCAGTACTTC. As protein: CASSYPRGETQYF.

This chain links TRBV10-3 with TRBJ1-1, with a possible D match to TRBD1 (5 bases). Trimming shortened V by 0 bases and J by 1 base, and 12 bases separated the two germline ends. Germline V gene data show CDR1 as ENHRY and CDR2 as SYGVKD. CDR3 length: 16 amino acids. CDR3 protein: CAISESGAGSNTEAFF. The CDR3, as DNA: TGTGCCATCAGTGAGTCGGGAGCAGGGTCGAACACTGAAGCTTTCTTT.

The V call is TRBV30, the J call TRBJ2-7; D gene unclear. The germline V gene encodes CDR1 GTSNPN and CDR2 SVGIG (reference sequence). The CDR3 totals 13 residues. Between the trimmed V and J ends, which lost 4 bases and 0 bases, there was a span of 10 bases. The CDR3 DNA follows: TGTGCCTGGAAACGGGTCGGCTCCTACGAGCAGTACTTC. It specifies CAWKRVGSYEQYF.

Written as DNA, the CDR3 is TGCAGCGTGGCGGGAATCGAGGGCTACACCTTC. The encoded protein is CSVAGIEGYTF. This chain connects TRBV29-1 to TRBJ1-2; D is unclear. CDR1 and CDR2 from the germline V gene are SQVTM and ANQGSEA. V lost 6 bases to trimming and J lost 8 bases, with 13 bases between them. This CDR3 has 11 amino acids.

The chain uses TRBV5-6 and TRBJ2-2, with D unclear. Trimming stripped 4 bases from V and 1 base from J, with 14 bases between. Germline V gene sequence: CDR1 SGHDT, CDR2 YYEEEE. This CDR3 comprises 16 residues. In nucleotides, the CDR3 is TGTGCCAGCAGCCCTTCCCCGCGCCTGAACACCGGGGAGCTGTTTTTT. Its protein is CASSPSPRLNTGELFF.

V is TRBV2 and J is TRBJ2-3; 10 positions match TRBD1. The J segment lost 3 bases and the V segment lost 6 bases, leaving 6 bases of the junction unmatched. The germline V gene has CDR1 SNHLY and CDR2 FYNNEI. The CDR3 runs to 15 residues. CDR3 region: CASRRDRGMTDTQYF. The CDR3, as DNA: TGTGCCAGCAGGAGGGACAGGGGAATGACAGATACGCAGTATTTT.

The chain has TRBV18 and TRBJ1-1, with 7 bases matching TRBD1. V shed 3 bases, J shed 4 bases, and the junction held 11 bases outside the gene matches. The CDR3 extends over 16 amino acids. The germline V gene encodes CDR1 KGHSH and CDR2 LQKENI. CDR3 loop: CASSPSQGGGGTEAFF. As DNA, the CDR3 is TGTGCCAGCTCACCGTCCCAGGGGGGGGGCGGCACTGAAGCTTTCTTT.

Concerning this clone itself: This sample also contains other DNA sequences that code for the same CDR3. V is TRBV3-1 (or the pseudogene TRBV3-2) and J is TRBJ1-3; possible D gene TRBD1, 5 bases. V lost 3 bases and J 0 bases, leaving 6 bases between the germline ends. The CDR3 has 14 residues. Germline-derived CDR1 and CDR2 are LGHDT and YNNKEL (reference sequence). The CDR3 DNA reads TGTGCCAGCAGCCAGGGGGGCTCTGGAAACACCATATATTTT. This codes for CASSQGGSGNTIYF.

The V and J genes are TRBV12-3 or TRBV12-4 and TRBJ1-1; D remains ambiguous. This CDR3 has 12 amino acids. Trimming took 1 base from V and 6 from J, leaving 6 bases between them. The CDR3 DNA reads as TGTGCCAGCAGTTTAGGGGGAGCTGAAGCTTTCTTT. Translation gives CASSLGGAEAFF.

The V call is TRBV5-6, the J call TRBJ1-3, with TRBD1 identical over 9 bases. CDR3 length equals 15 residues. J lost 4 bases, V lost 3 bases, and 5 bases had no gene match. Germline V lookup: CDR1 SGHDT, CDR2 YYEEEE. The CDR3 bases are TGTGCCAGCAGCTCAGAGGGACAGGGAGGAAACACCATATATTTT. Translating it yields CASSSEGQGGNTIYF.

This clone was recorded only once. The chain links TRBV15 to TRBJ1-3; 8 bases map to TRBD1. The CDR3 sequence is 16 residues long. Germline V gene lookup returns CDR1 LNHNV and CDR2 YYDKDF (reference sequence). V lost 4 bases to trimming and J lost 5 bases; unmatched junction nucleotides: 10. The CDR3 nucleotides are TGTGCCACCAGCATCGCCGGGACAGGAGGCCGAAACACCATATATTTT. Translating it yields CATSIAGTGGRNTIYF.

The chain combines TRBV19 with TRBJ2-7; 7 bases are shared with TRBD1. The germline gives CDR1 LNHDA, CDR2 SQIVND (reference sequence). The CDR3 has 12 amino acids. With V trimmed by 8 bases and J by 5 bases, 6 bases remained unmatched. The CDR3: CASRGGRDEQYF. Here the CDR3 DNA reads TGTGCCAGTCGAGGGGGCCGGGACGAGCAGTACTTC.

The V call is TRBV27, the J call TRBJ1-2; 8 nucleotides line up with TRBD1. Germline V gene data show CDR1 as MNHEY and CDR2 as SMNVEV (reference sequence). Trimming took 3 bases from V and 4 from J; bases not matched to a gene: 7. The CDR3 has 15 residues. The CDR3 DNA sequence: TGTGCCAGCAGTTTTTGGACAGGGAGACGCTATGGCTACACCTTC. Translation: CASSFWTGRRYGYTF.

The chain uses TRBV10-1 and TRBJ2-2, with 8 bases identical to TRBD2. CDR1 is WNHNN and CDR2 is SYGVQD in the germline V gene (reference sequence). The CDR3 consists of 17 residues. With 1 base clipped from V and 5 bases from J, the junction kept 9 bases outside the gene matches. The CDR3: CASSEWGGGRRTGELFF. CDR3 nucleotides: TGCGCCAGCAGTGAGTGGGGCGGGGGGCGACGAACCGGGGAGCTGTTTTTT.

This chain joins TRBV7-9 and TRBJ1-1; D uncertain. Trimming left V 2 bases short and J 3 bases short, with 13 bases between. Looked up from germline, CDR1 is SEHNR and CDR2 is FQNEAQ (reference sequence). The CDR3 is made up of 15 amino acids. DNA of the CDR3: TGTGCCAGCAGCTTACTGACTGGCGAACACACTGAAGCTTTCTTT. This encodes CASSLLTGEHTEAFF.

This sequence joins TRBV19 and TRBJ1-2; 12 nucleotides agree with TRBD1. The CDR3 loop spans 15 amino acids. V lost 5 bases, J lost 8 bases, and 9 bases stayed unmatched. Germline CDR1 LNHDA, CDR2 SQIVND (reference sequence). The CDR3 protein is CASSGTGGARGGYTF. The CDR3, as DNA: TGTGCCAGTAGTGGGACAGGGGGCGCGAGAGGGGGCTACACCTTC.

V and J are TRBV5-4 and TRBJ2-1; a possible D gene is TRBD2 (6 bases). The CDR3 extends over 16 amino acids. V was clipped by 4 bases and J by 0 bases, with 14 bases between them. CDR1 is SGHNT, CDR2 YYREEE, per germline (reference sequence). The chain's CDR3 is CASSTGRGNSYNEQFF. The CDR3 DNA reads as TGTGCCAGCAGCACGGGACGGGGGAACTCCTACAATGAGCAGTTCTTC.